This TCR beta chain derives from a study of post-analysis software for immune sequencing data. Study-wide background: The study covered relapsing-remitting, secondary progressive and progressive-relapsing courses of multiple sclerosis.

Study-level points and caveats: The five TRBV segments detected at higher frequency in patients than in controls included TRBV5-6, TRBV5-1 and TRBV20-1.

The table lists this clonotype with a few counts. Its antigen is undetermined. The CDR3 runs 15 residues. The V gene's germline CDR1 is LGHNA and CDR2 YSLEER. Built from TCR beta cDNA, the libraries had unique molecular identifiers in them. The authors obtained roughly 500,000 cDNA molecules from roughly 1.1 to 9.2 million T cells. One entry per CDR3 protein results from TCRdb running MiXCR on the PCR reads. In the table there are some 190,000 distinct CDR3 sequences, approximately 30% of which are singletons. Sequenced sample: blood. This chain joins TRBV4-3 and TRBJ2-5; possibly TRBD1 or TRBD2 for D (6 bases each). The J call is doubtful: the DNA matches TRBJ2-7 better. This clonotype was sampled from a girl aged 2-17 years with multiple sclerosis. CDR3 coding DNA: TGCGCCAGCAGCCAAGATCAGGGGACTCACTACGAGCAGTACTTC. Residues: CASSQDQGTHYEQYF.